This record concerns one T cell receptor (beta chain) sequence. The antigen remains undetermined. Using immunoSEQ multiplex PCR, the repertoire was profiled, and TCRdb retains in-frame clones only, with some absent. The sample lists approximately 190,000 clones, 85% to 95% occurring once. The entry originates in a study of T cell responses to AZD1222 COVID-19 vaccine. In the study overall: Timing groups of about 4 and about 12 weeks for second doses were pooled. Study results and limitations: There were repertoire samples only from the period after the peak T cell response. Clonal diversity may have been underestimated, and the donors were mostly white British, with more females than males.

After removal of 5 bases from V and 6 bases from J, the junction contained 6 bases not matched to a gene. Per the germline V gene, CDR1 is SGHAT and CDR2 is FQNNGV. This CDR3 is built from 13 residues. Here the sequenced sample was peripheral blood, taken on day 0 of AZD1222 vaccination. V usage is TRBV11-2 and J usage is TRBJ1-2; 7 positions agree with TRBD1. This receptor was taken from an adult in good health. The CDR3 DNA reads TGTGCCAGCAGCCAACAGGGGATTGATGGCTACACCTTC. This sequence encodes CASSQQGIDGYTF.